These 8 T cell receptor beta chains came from one sample sequenced in a study of blood T cell repertoires in COVID-19. Clones were sequenced by immunoSEQ multiplex PCR, and TCRdb holds only the in-frame ones, with some missing. This sample has approximately 220,000 clones; 83% occur once, and the top ten carry 4.8%. Material: PBMCs or T cells enriched from blood (not recorded which). The receptors derive from a woman aged 45 to 65 who had been exposed to COVID-19.

The rearrangement links TRBV20-1 to TRBJ2-7, with D perhaps TRBD2 (5 bases). CDR1 DFQATT and CDR2 SNEGSKA come from the germline V gene (reference sequence). The CDR3 is 11 amino acids. Trimming shortened V by 7 bases and J by 2 bases, and 9 bases separated the two germline ends. The chain's CDR3 is CSVPGTYEQYF. The CDR3 nucleotides are TGCAGTGTCCCCGGGACCTACGAGCAGTACTTC.

The rearrangement links TRBV29-1 to TRBJ2-7, with 11 bases matching TRBD1. After removal of 0 bases from V and 4 bases from J, the junction contained 11 bases not matched to a gene. CDR1 and CDR2 (germline): SQVTM, ANQGSEA. The CDR3 length is 17 residues. CDR3 protein: CSVEDLDRGRGLYEQYF. The CDR3 DNA is TGCAGCGTTGAAGATTTGGACAGGGGGCGGGGGTTGTACGAGCAGTACTTC.

This clone was found a few times. V usage is TRBV14 and J usage is TRBJ2-7, with TRBD1 identical over 9 bases. Trimming at V came to 4 bases and at J to 6 bases, leaving 7 bases not matched to a gene. The CDR3 runs 14 residues. Germline CDR1 SGHDN, CDR2 FVKESK. The CDR3: CASSPGTGLVEQYF. As DNA, the CDR3 is TGTGCCAGCAGCCCCGGGACAGGGCTTGTCGAGCAGTACTTC. The whole variable domain, filled in from reference TRBV14 and TRBJ2-7, reads EAGVTQFPSHSVIEKGQTVTLRCDPISGHDNLYWYRRVMGKEIKFLLHFVKESKQDESGMPNNRFLAERTGGTYSTLKVQPAELEDSGVYFCASSPGTGLVEQYFGPGTRLTVT.

The gene calls are TRBV28 and TRBJ2-3; possible D gene TRBD2, 5 bases. V lost 5 bases to trimming and J lost 6 bases, with 12 bases between them. There are 13 residues in the CDR3. Germline V gene sequence: CDR1 MDHEN, CDR2 SYDVKM. The CDR3 sequence is CASSGPWRDTQYF. Here the CDR3 DNA reads TGTGCCAGCAGTGGTCCTTGGAGGGATACGCAGTATTTT.

This clone was seen once. The chain employs TRBV12-3 or TRBV12-4 and TRBJ1-1; 7 bases align to TRBD1. CDR3 length equals 12 residues. Losses at the gene ends were 6 bases for V and 6 bases for J; bases not matched to a gene: 4. The CDR3 DNA sequence: TGTGCCAGCAGAGGGGGCAAGGCTGAAGCTTTCTTT. Amino acids: CASRGGKAEAFF.

The chain has TRBV5-4 and TRBJ2-7; the match to TRBD1 covers 7 bases. Germline CDR1 SGHNT, CDR2 YYREEE (reference sequence). The CDR3 is 12 residues long. V lost 4 bases to trimming and J lost 6 bases; unmatched junction nucleotides: 4. The CDR3 loop is CASSLRTGEQYF. DNA for the CDR3: TGTGCCAGCAGCCTCCGGACAGGCGAGCAGTACTTC.

The chain recombines TRBV5-1 with TRBJ2-1, with 7 bases aligning to TRBD2. The germline gives CDR1 SGHRS, CDR2 YFSETQ. V lost 4 bases to trimming and J lost 12 bases; unmatched junction nucleotides: 28. The length of the CDR3 is 19 residues. The CDR3 coding sequence is TGCGCCAGCAGCCTGGACCGAAAGCGGGGAACGCCGATGTTTAAGGGGCAGTTCTTC. This sequence encodes CASSLDRKRGTPMFKGQFF.

This clone showed up just once. The chain uses TRBV11-2 and TRBJ2-1; 8 bases fit TRBD2. The V gene's germline CDR1 is SGHAT and CDR2 FQNNGV. There are 15 residues in the CDR3. V shed 6 bases and J 0 bases; nucleotides not matched to a gene: 4. CDR3: CASSPGTSSYNEQFF. Written as DNA, the CDR3 is TGTGCCAGCAGTCCCGGGACTAGCTCCTACAATGAGCAGTTCTTC. Together with reference TRBV11-2 and TRBJ2-1, the CDR3 gives the full variable domain: EAGVAQSPRYKIIEKRQSVAFWCNPISGHATLYWYQQILGQGPKLLIQFQNNGVVDDSQLPKDRFSAERLKGVDSTLKIQPAKLEDSAVYLCASSPGTSSYNEQFFGPGTRLTVL.